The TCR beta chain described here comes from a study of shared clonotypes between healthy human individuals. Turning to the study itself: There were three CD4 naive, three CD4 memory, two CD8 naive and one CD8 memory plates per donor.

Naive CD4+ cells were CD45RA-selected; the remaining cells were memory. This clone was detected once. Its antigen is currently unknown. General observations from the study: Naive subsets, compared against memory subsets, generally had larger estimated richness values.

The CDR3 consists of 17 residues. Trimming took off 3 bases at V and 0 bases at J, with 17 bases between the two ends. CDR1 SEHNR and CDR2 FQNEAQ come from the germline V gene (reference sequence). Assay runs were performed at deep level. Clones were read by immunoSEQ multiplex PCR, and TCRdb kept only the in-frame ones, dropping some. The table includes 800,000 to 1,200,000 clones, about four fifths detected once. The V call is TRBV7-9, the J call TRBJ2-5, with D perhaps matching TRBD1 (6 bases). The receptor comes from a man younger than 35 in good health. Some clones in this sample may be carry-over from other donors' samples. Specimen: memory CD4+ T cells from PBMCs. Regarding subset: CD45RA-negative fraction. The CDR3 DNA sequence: TGTGCCAGCAGCTTTGGATACAGGCAGGGGAACCAAGAGACCCAGTACTTC. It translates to CASSFGYRQGNQETQYF.